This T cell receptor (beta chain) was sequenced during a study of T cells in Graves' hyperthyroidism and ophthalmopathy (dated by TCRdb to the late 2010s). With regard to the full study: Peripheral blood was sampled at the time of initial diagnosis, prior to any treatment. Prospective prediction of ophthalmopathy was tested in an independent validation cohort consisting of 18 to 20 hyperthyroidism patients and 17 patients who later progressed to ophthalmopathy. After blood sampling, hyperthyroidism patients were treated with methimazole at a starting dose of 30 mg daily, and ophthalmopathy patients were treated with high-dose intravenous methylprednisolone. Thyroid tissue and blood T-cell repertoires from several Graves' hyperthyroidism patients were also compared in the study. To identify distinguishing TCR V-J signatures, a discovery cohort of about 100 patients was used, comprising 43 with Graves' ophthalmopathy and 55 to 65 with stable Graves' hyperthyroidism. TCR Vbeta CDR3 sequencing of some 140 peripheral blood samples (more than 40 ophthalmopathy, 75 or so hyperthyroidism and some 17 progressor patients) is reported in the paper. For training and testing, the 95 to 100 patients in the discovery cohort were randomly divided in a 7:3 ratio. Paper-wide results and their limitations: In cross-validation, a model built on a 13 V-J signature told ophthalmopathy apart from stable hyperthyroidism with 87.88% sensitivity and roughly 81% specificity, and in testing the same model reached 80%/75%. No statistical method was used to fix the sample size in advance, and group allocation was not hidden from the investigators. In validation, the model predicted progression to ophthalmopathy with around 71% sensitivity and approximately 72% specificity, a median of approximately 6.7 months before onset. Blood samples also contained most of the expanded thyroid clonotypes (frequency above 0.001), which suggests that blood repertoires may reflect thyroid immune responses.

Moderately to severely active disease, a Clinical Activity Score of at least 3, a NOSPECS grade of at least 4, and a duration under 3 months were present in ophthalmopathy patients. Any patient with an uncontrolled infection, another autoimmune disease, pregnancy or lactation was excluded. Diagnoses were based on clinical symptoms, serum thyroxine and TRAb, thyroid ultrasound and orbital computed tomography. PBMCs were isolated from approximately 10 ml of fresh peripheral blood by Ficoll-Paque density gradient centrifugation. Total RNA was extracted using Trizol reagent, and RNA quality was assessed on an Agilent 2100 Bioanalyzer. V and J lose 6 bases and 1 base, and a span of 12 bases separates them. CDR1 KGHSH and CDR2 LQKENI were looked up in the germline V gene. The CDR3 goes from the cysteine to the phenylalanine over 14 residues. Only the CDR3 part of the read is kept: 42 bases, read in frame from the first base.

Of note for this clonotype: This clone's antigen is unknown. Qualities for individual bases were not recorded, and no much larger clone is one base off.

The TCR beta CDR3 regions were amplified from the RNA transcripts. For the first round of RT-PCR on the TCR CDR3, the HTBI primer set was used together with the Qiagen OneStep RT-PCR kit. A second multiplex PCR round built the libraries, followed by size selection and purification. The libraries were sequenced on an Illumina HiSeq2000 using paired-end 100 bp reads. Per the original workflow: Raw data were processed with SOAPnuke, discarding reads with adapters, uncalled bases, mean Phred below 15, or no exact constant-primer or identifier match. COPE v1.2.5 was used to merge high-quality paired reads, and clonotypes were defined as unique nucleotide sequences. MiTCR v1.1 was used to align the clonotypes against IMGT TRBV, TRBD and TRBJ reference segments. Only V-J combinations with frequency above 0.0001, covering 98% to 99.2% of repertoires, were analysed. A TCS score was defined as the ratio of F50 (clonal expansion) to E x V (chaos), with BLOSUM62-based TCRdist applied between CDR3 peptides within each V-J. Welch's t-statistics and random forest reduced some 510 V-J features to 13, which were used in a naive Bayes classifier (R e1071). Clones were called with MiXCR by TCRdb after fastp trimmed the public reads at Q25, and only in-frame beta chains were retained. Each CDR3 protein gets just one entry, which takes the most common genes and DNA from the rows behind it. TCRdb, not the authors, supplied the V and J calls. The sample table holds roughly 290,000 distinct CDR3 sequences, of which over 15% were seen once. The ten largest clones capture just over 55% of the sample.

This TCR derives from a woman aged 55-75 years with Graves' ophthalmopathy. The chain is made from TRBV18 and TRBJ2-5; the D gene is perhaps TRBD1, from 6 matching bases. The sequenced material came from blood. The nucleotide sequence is TGTGCCAGCTCCACCCAGGACAGCCAAGAGACCCAGTACTTC. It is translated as CASSTQDSQETQYF.